This TCR beta chain was captured by sequencing in a study of control samples from healthy donors and cancer patients (dated by TCRdb to between 2020 and 2021). Details on this clone: No antigen is known for it. No base quality values were provided; no much bigger clone lies one nucleotide off.

Preparation of the library involved the immunoSEQ multiplex PCR assay. The immuneACCESS repertoire file appears here via TCRdb, limited to in-frame rearrangements. These files lack a portion of the clones; in checked studies, under half of the deficit traces to unresolved V genes, and the cause of the others is not known. The table for this sample lists approximately 90,000 clones; around 84% of them were counted only once. The ten top clones hold about 36% of the sample. Inclusive of the bounding cysteine and phenylalanine, the CDR3 is 14 residues long. Only the CDR3 region is kept as DNA, spanning 42 bases read in frame from base 1. The trim is 3 bases for V and 4 bases for J, with a gap of 13 bases between the germline ends. The germline V gene (reference sequence) provides CDR1 SGHNT and CDR2 YYREEE.

Here the chain combines TRBV5-4 and TRBJ1-2, and possibly TRBD1, on 6 matching bases. The sample was PBMCs. This receptor was obtained from a man in his sixties or seventies with lung cancer. Here is the DNA: TGTGCCAGCAGCTGGAGACAGGACTTCTATGGCTACACCTTC. Its translation reads: CASSWRQDFYGYTF.